The rows below give T cell receptor beta chains drawn from one sample of a study of regulatory T cells in long-lasting Graves disease. MiXCR, applied by TCRdb to the multiplex PCR reads, yields one record per CDR3 protein. The table has more than 650,000 distinct CDR3 sequences, around 30% seen once. Specimen: peripheral blood mononuclear cells (PBMCs), collected when the disease was refractory, from a patient treated with antithyroid drugs. These TCRs come from a female donor with Graves disease. Each CDR3 is given with its conserved first and last residue. A D gene is named only where the DNA matches it firmly. Clone size is given for some rows only: seen once, a few or many times, or a class if the clone is expanded.

CDR3nt: TGTGCCACCAGCAGAGGATACAATGAAGCTTTCTTT
CDR3aa: CATSRGYNEAFF
v_gene: TRBV15
abundance: few
j_gene: TRBJ1-1
d_gene: .

CDR3nt: TGTGCCAGCAGCCATGCCTACAGGTTGGACTATGGCTACACCTTC
CDR3aa: CASSHAYRLDYGYTF
v_gene: TRBV3-1
abundance: .
j_gene: TRBJ1-2
d_gene: .

CDR3nt: TGTGCCAGTAGTTCGACTAGCGGGAGCACAGATACGCAGTATTTT
CDR3aa: CASSSTSGSTDTQYF
v_gene: TRBV19
abundance: .
j_gene: TRBJ2-3
d_gene: TRBD2

CDR3nt: TGTGCCAGCAGCGTACCCAGGGGGCGCGCGGAGACCCAGTACTTC
CDR3aa: CASSVPRGRAETQYF
v_gene: TRBV7-9
abundance: .
j_gene: TRBJ2-5
d_gene: TRBD1

CDR3nt: TGTGCCAGCAGTGAAGCGCGGAGCAACAATGAGCAGTTCTTC
CDR3aa: CASSEARSNNEQFF
v_gene: TRBV2
abundance: .
j_gene: TRBJ2-1
d_gene: .

CDR3nt: TGTGCCAGCAGTTCGCGGGCAGGGTATCAGCCCCAGCATTTT
CDR3aa: CASSSRAGYQPQHF
v_gene: TRBV12-3/TRBV12-4
abundance: .
j_gene: TRBJ1-5
d_gene: .

CDR3nt: TGCAGCGTTGCGAGTGGACGGGATGGCTACACCTTC
CDR3aa: CSVASGRDGYTF
v_gene: TRBV29-1
abundance: .
j_gene: TRBJ1-2
d_gene: .

CDR3nt: TGTGCCAGCAGTCCAACCCTCACAGGGTTATGGGATGGCTACACCTTC
CDR3aa: CASSPTLTGLWDGYTF
v_gene: TRBV28
abundance: many
j_gene: TRBJ1-2
d_gene: .

CDR3nt: TGTGCCAGCAGCTTAGACGATAACTATGGCTACACCTTC
CDR3aa: CASSLDDNYGYTF
v_gene: TRBV7-2
abundance: .
j_gene: TRBJ1-2
d_gene: .

CDR3nt: TGCGCCAGCAGCACCACCCCGCAGGGGGCAGAGACCCAGTACTTC
CDR3aa: CASSTTPQGAETQYF
v_gene: TRBV5-1
abundance: few
j_gene: TRBJ2-5
d_gene: TRBD1

CDR3nt: TGTGCCAGCAGCATACAGGGGGCGAAGACTGAAGCTTTCTTT
CDR3aa: CASSIQGAKTEAFF
v_gene: TRBV2
abundance: many
j_gene: TRBJ1-1
d_gene: TRBD1